The rows below give T cell receptor beta chains drawn from one sample of a study of blood T cell repertoires in COVID-19. Here immunoSEQ multiplex PCR was the method, and the copy in TCRdb shows in-frame clones only, minus some. The profile shows 14,000 or so clones, around 73% of them singletons. The material sequenced was peripheral blood. Source of these receptors: a man aged 65-85 years with acute or convalescent COVID-19. Both conserved end residues are part of each CDR3. The order of the fields is J gene, V gene, CDR3 protein.

J: TRBJ1-2
V: TRBV5-6
CDR3: CASSPYDRESYGYTF

J: TRBJ2-1
V: TRBV6-4
CDR3: CASSDSTSGSNEQFF

J: TRBJ2-5
V: TRBV7-2
CDR3: CASSLAVGGRTQYF

J: TRBJ1-1
V: TRBV6-1
CDR3: CASSETQGTEAFF

J: TRBJ1-5
V: TRBV6-5
CDR3: CASRKEQGAGQPQHF

J: TRBJ2-6
V: TRBV19
CDR3: CASSMELTAGANVLTF

J: TRBJ2-7
V: TRBV5-8
CDR3: CASSDGHLSSYEQYF

J: TRBJ1-2
V: TRBV4-2
CDR3: CASSKDRGGGGGYTF

J: TRBJ1-5
V: TRBV7-8
CDR3: CASSLPPTQDRAFHSNQPQHF

J: TRBJ1-5
V: TRBV30
CDR3: CAWSSTGGATVYQPQHF

J: TRBJ2-7
V: TRBV28
CDR3: CATASGQGEQYF

J: TRBJ2-1
V: TRBV5-1
CDR3: CASSLALNEQFF

J: TRBJ2-5
V: TRBV5-1
CDR3: CASSLTSGSGTQYF

J: TRBJ2-1
V: TRBV9
CDR3: CASSPTTLTGNEQFF

J: TRBJ1-2
V: TRBV4-3
CDR3: CASSQGTGERNGYTF

J: TRBJ2-3
V: TRBV6-1
CDR3: CASSEATGGTDTQYF

J: TRBJ2-4
V: TRBV6-5
CDR3: CASSYSGAGDIHIQYF

J: TRBJ1-6
V: TRBV2
CDR3: CASRGPGTGVSPLHF

J: TRBJ2-7
V: TRBV27
CDR3: CASSKLHSYEQYF

J: TRBJ2-3
V: TRBV15
CDR3: CATSRASGDTDTQYF

J: TRBJ2-1
V: TRBV6-1
CDR3: CASSEWAGNGNEQFF

J: TRBJ1-6
V: TRBV21-1
CDR3: CASSRTGTGASQGNSPLHF

J: TRBJ1-2
V: TRBV28
CDR3: CASSVGIDYGYTF

J: TRBJ1-6
V: TRBV30
CDR3: CAWSAGGQGSPLHF

J: TRBJ1-5
V: TRBV7-2
CDR3: CASSLVADFTGGPQHF

J: TRBJ2-7
V: TRBV4-3
CDR3: CASSQEEGSSYEQYF

J: TRBJ2-7
V: TRBV6-5
CDR3: CASRVETGGDEQYF

J: TRBJ1-2
V: TRBV6-6
CDR3: CASSSRDRGDYGYTF

J: TRBJ2-2
V: TRBV19
CDR3: CASTQGSPNTGELFF

J: TRBJ1-4
V: TRBV11-2
CDR3: CASSLGGGDRTEKLFF

J: TRBJ2-3
V: TRBV7-8
CDR3: CASTFKSGPSTDTQYF

J: TRBJ1-1
V: TRBV5-6
CDR3: CASSFWDRENTEAFF

J: TRBJ2-1
V: TRBV28
CDR3: CASSQGSGSSYNEQFF

J: TRBJ2-5
V: TRBV10-1
CDR3: CARRAGEAETQYF

J: TRBJ2-7
V: TRBV11-1
CDR3: CASSYITTGSYEQYF

J: TRBJ2-1
V: TRBV11-2
CDR3: CASSSLNRVEQFF

J: TRBJ2-2
V: TRBV29-1
CDR3: CSATGGNGELFF

J: TRBJ2-3
V: TRBV7-7
CDR3: CASSSSGVGTDTQYF

J: TRBJ2-1
V: TRBV27
CDR3: CASRSERAGYNEQFF

J: TRBJ1-6
V: TRBV7-2
CDR3: CATLDGQAYNSPLHF

J: TRBJ1-4
V: TRBV7-6
CDR3: CASSLASLQATNEKLFF

J: TRBJ2-1
V: TRBV30
CDR3: CAWSVRELVIPYNEQFF

J: TRBJ2-1
V: TRBV6-2/TRBV6-3
CDR3: CASSYITRDRTYNEQFF

J: TRBJ2-1
V: TRBV29-1
CDR3: CSVVLPAPNEQFF

J: TRBJ1-6
V: TRBV7-3
CDR3: CASSLNAYNSPLHF

J: TRBJ2-1
V: TRBV24-1
CDR3: CATSDPSTGSGYNEQFF

J: TRBJ1-2
V: TRBV2
CDR3: CASSGGGIYYGYTF

J: TRBJ2-7
V: TRBV6-5
CDR3: CASSYSRSAAYEQYF

J: TRBJ1-5
V: TRBV28
CDR3: CASSLEDSRNQPQHF

J: TRBJ2-5
V: TRBV30
CDR3: CAWGGGSVTQYF

J: TRBJ2-7
V: TRBV6-5
CDR3: CASSNRAGGHFEQYF

J: TRBJ1-2
V: TRBV5-4
CDR3: CASSLERATGGYTF

J: TRBJ2-3
V: TRBV12-5
CDR3: CASGQGNTQYF

J: TRBJ2-1
V: TRBV6-6
CDR3: CASSYQQGNEQFF

J: TRBJ2-1
V: TRBV7-2
CDR3: CASSPQGTQVYNEQFF

J: TRBJ2-3
V: TRBV4-3
CDR3: CASSQDLGAISQYF

J: TRBJ1-4
V: TRBV7-2
CDR3: CASSLRSLGVTNEKLFF

J: TRBJ2-1
V: TRBV6-2/TRBV6-3
CDR3: CASSYGTQWGEGNEQFF

J: TRBJ1-2
V: TRBV6-1
CDR3: CASSDWQGANYGYTF